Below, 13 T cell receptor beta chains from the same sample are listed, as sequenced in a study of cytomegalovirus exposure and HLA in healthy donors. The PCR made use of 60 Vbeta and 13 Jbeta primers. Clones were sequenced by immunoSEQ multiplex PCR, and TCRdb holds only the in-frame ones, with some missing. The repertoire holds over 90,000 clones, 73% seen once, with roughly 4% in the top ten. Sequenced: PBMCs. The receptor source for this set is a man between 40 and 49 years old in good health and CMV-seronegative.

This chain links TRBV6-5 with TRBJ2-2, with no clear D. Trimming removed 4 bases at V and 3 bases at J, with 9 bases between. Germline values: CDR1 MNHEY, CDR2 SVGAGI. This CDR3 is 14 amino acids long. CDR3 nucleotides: TGTGCCAGCAGTTGGCGGATTCACACCGGGGAGCTGTTTTTT. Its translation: CASSWRIHTGELFF.

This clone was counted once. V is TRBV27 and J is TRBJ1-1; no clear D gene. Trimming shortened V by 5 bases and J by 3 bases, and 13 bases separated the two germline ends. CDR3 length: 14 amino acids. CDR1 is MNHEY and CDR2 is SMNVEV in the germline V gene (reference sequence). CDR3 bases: TGTGCCAGCAGTCCGAGGACGAGGGACACTGAAGCTTTCTTT. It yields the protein CASSPRTRDTEAFF.

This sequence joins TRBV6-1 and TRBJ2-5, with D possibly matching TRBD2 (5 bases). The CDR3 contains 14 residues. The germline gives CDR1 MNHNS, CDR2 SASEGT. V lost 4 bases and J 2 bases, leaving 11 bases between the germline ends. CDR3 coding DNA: TGTGCCAGCAGTGCGGCGGGTCTACAAGAGACCCAGTACTTC. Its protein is CASSAAGLQETQYF.

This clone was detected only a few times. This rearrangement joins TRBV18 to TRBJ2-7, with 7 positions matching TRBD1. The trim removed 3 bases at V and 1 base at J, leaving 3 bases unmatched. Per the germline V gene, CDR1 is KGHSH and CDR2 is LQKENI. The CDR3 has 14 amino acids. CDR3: CASSPQQGSYEQYF. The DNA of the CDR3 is TGTGCCAGCTCACCCCAACAGGGGTCCTACGAGCAGTACTTC.

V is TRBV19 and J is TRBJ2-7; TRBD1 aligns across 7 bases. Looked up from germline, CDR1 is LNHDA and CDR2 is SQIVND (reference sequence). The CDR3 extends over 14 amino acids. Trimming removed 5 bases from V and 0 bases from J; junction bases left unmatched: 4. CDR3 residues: CASSPWDSSYEQYF. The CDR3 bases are TGTGCCAGTAGTCCCTGGGACAGCTCCTACGAGCAGTACTTC.

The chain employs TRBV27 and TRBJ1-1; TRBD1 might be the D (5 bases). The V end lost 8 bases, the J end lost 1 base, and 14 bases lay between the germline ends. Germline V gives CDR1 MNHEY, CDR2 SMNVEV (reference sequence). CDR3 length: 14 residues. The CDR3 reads CASAWSRANTEAFF. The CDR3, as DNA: TGTGCCAGCGCATGGTCCAGGGCGAACACTGAAGCTTTCTTT.

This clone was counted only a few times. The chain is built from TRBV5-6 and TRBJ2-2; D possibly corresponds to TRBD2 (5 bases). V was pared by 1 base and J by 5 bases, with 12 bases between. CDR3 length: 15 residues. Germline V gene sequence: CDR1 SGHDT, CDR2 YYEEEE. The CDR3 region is CASSLMGRGTGELFF. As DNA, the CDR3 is TGTGCCAGCAGCTTGATGGGCCGGGGAACCGGGGAGCTGTTTTTT.

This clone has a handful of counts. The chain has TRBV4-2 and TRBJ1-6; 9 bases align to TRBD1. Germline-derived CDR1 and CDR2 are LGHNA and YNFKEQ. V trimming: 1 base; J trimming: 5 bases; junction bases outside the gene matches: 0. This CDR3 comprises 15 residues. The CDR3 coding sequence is TGTGCCAGCAGCCAAGGGACAGGGGATAATTCACCCCTCCACTTT. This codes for CASSQGTGDNSPLHF.

The CDR3 loop is CASSSGQVYSNQPQHF. CDR3 nucleotides: TGTGCCAGTAGTTCTGGACAGGTCTATAGCAATCAGCCCCAGCATTTT. The chain couples TRBV19 to TRBJ1-5; the match to TRBD1 covers 7 bases. The CDR3 totals 16 residues. J lost 0 bases, V lost 5 bases, and 7 bases had no gene match. The germline V gene has CDR1 LNHDA and CDR2 SQIVND (reference sequence).

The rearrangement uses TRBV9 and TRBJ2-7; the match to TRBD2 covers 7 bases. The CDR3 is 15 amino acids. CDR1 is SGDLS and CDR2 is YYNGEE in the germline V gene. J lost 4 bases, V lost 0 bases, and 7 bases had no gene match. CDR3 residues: CASSVVDGLGYEQYF. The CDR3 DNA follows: TGTGCCAGCAGCGTAGTCGACGGACTAGGATACGAGCAGTACTTC.

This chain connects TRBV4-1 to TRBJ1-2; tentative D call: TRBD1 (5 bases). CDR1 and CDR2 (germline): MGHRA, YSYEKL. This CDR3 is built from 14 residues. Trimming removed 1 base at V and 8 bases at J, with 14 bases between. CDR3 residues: CASSQVSGGGGYTF. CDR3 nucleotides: TGCGCCAGCAGCCAAGTGAGCGGGGGTGGCGGCTACACCTTC.

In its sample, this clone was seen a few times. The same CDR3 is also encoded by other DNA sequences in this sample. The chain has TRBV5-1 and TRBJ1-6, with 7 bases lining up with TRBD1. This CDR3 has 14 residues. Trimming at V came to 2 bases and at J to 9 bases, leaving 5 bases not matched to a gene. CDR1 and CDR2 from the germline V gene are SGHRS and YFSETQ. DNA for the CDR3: TGCGCCAGCAGCTTAGACAGGGACGGTTCACCCCTCCACTTT. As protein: CASSLDRDGSPLHF.

The CDR3 bases are TGTGCCAGCACTCGGGGGGACGGCCGCCCTAGCTCCTACGAGCAGTACTTC. Amino acid sequence: CASTRGDGRPSSYEQYF. This chain links TRBV2 with TRBJ2-7, with TRBD2 matching over 7 bases. V dropped 7 bases and J dropped 0; count of bases not matched to a gene: 15. The CDR3 sequence is 17 residues long. Germline CDR1 reads SNHLY; CDR2 reads FYNNEI.